Below, one T cell receptor beta chain is given with its context. Naive CD8 cells lacked CD45RO and underwent positive selection for CCR7, leaving out terminally differentiated effector memory CD45RA+ cells. Clones were sequenced by immunoSEQ multiplex PCR, and TCRdb holds only the in-frame ones, with some missing. In the table there are some 2 million clones, just under 95% of which are singletons. V was pared by 0 bases and J by 3 bases, with 11 bases between. The CDR3 covers 15 residues. CDR1 is LNHDA, CDR2 SQIVND, per germline (reference sequence). This sample is drawn from a study of shared clonotypes between healthy human individuals.

J is TRBJ1-1 and V is TRBV19; D remains ambiguous. Material for sequencing was naive CD8+ T cells sorted from blood. The sequence derives from a young man in good health. CDR3: CASSIEIGSDTEAFF. In DNA, the CDR3 is TGTGCCAGTAGTATAGAAATAGGATCCGACACTGAAGCTTTCTTT.